Following are 25 T cell receptor beta chains from one sample sequenced in a study of blood T cell repertoires in COVID-19. The repertoire was sequenced with immunoSEQ multiplex PCR; TCRdb's copy has only in-frame clones and lacks some. The sample includes 260,000 or so clones, around 88% of them seen just once. Sequences were obtained from PBMCs or T cells enriched from blood (not recorded which). These receptors were collected from a woman aged 40 to 50 with acute COVID-19.

This clone was recorded once. The chain recombines TRBV7-2 with TRBJ1-2, with 9 bases aligning to TRBD1. The CDR3 length is 17 residues. The V segment lost 0 bases and the J segment 5 bases; nucleotides outside the gene matches: 10. Germline loops: CDR1 SGHTA, CDR2 FQGNSA. In DNA form, the CDR3 reads TGTGCCAGCAGCTTAGCACCCTCGGACAGGGGTTGGTATGGCTACACCTTC. Translating it yields CASSLAPSDRGWYGYTF.

This clone was seen just once. V gene TRBV6-2 or TRBV6-3 combines with J gene TRBJ1-1; D might be TRBD1 (6 bases). CDR1 and CDR2 from the germline V gene are MNHEY and SVGEGT. This CDR3 has 16 amino acids. The ends were cut back, 4 bases at V and 0 bases at J, with 15 bases in the middle. CDR3 in amino acids: CASSSQGREMNTEAFF. CDR3 in DNA: TGTGCCAGCAGTTCCCAGGGGAGGGAGATGAACACTGAAGCTTTCTTT.

This clone was counted once. The chain carries TRBV19 and TRBJ1-1; 8 positions match TRBD1. Germline-derived CDR1 and CDR2 are LNHDA and SQIVND (reference sequence). V shed 10 bases, J shed 0 bases, and the junction held 10 bases outside the gene matches. There are 15 residues in the CDR3. CDR3 nucleotides: TGTGCCACTACCGGGACAGGCATAATGAACACTGAAGCTTTCTTT. This gives the protein CATTGTGIMNTEAFF.

In its sample, this clone was seen a few times. This rearrangement joins TRBV19 to TRBJ2-3; D is unresolved. Trimming pared 3 bases from V and 5 bases from J, leaving 12 bases between. In germline, CDR1 is LNHDA, CDR2 SQIVND (reference sequence). CDR3 length: 14 residues. Written as DNA, the CDR3 is TGTGCCAGTAGTATCGAAATTACGGGAGATACGCAGTATTTT. Protein: CASSIEITGDTQYF. Full variable domain (remainder filled in from reference TRBV19 and TRBJ2-3): DGGITQSPKYLFRKEGQNVTLSCEQNLNHDAMYWYRQDPGQGLRLIYYSQIVNDFQKGDIAEGYSVSREKKESFPLTVTSAQKNPTAFYLCASSIEITGDTQYFGPGTRLTVL.

The genes are TRBV13 and TRBJ2-3, with 8 bases aligning to TRBD2. The junction had 15 bases not matched to a gene; V was cut back by 5 bases and J by 2 bases. The CDR3 spans 18 residues. CDR1 is PRHDT, CDR2 FYEKMQ, per germline (reference sequence). The CDR3 sequence is CASSKRERRRPATDTQYF. The CDR3 region has the DNA TGTGCCAGCAGCAAGCGGGAGCGGAGACGTCCGGCCACAGATACGCAGTATTTT.

The J gene is TRBJ1-4, the V gene TRBV12-3 or TRBV12-4, with D uncertain. The CDR3 contains 13 residues. V was clipped by 4 bases and J by 0 bases, with 3 bases between them. The CDR3 DNA reads TGTGCCAGCAGTTCGGCAACTAATGAAAAACTGTTTTTT. Translated: CASSSATNEKLFF.

The J gene is TRBJ1-1, the V gene TRBV30, with 7 bases fitting TRBD1. The germline gives CDR1 GTSNPN, CDR2 SVGIG (reference sequence). This CDR3 comprises 13 residues. The ends lost 3 bases at V and 3 bases at J; junction bases unmatched: 4. The CDR3 region has the DNA TGTGCCTGGAGGGATACAGGGGACACTGAAGCTTTCTTT. Residues: CAWRDTGDTEAFF.

The chain is built from TRBV24-1 and TRBJ1-2; the D gene is possibly TRBD1 (5 bases). V was pared by 0 bases and J by 4 bases, with 8 bases between. The CDR3 extends over 14 amino acids. Germline V lookup: CDR1 KGHDR, CDR2 SFDVKD. CDR3 residues: CATSDLDSAYGYTF. CDR3 coding DNA: TGTGCCACCAGTGATTTGGACAGCGCCTATGGCTACACCTTC.

Only one count was recorded for this clone. The chain couples TRBV15 to TRBJ1-1, with TRBD1 matching 7 bases. V shed 2 bases, J shed 11 bases, and the junction held 8 bases outside the gene matches. Germline values: CDR1 LNHNV, CDR2 YYDKDF (reference sequence). This CDR3 is built from 13 residues. CDR3: CATSRSTGHGAFF. In DNA form, the CDR3 reads TGTGCCACCAGCAGATCGACAGGGCACGGGGCTTTCTTT. The variable domain in full, completed from reference TRBV15 and TRBJ1-1, reads DAMVIQNPRYQVTQFGKPVTLSCSQTLNHNVMYWYQQKSSQAPKLLFHYYDKDFNNEADTPDNFQSRRPNTSFCFLDIRSPGLGDTAMYLCATSRSTGHGAFFGQGTRLTVV.

The genes are TRBV18 and TRBJ1-1, with D perhaps matching TRBD1 (6 bases). With 3 bases removed from V and 8 bases from J, the gap between germline ends came to 10 bases. CDR1 is KGHSH and CDR2 is LQKENI in the germline V gene. CDR3 length: 12 residues. CDR3 DNA sequence: TGTGCCAGCTCACCTTTAGGGGGAGAAGCTTTCTTT. Protein: CASSPLGGEAFF.

The chain combines TRBV6-5 with TRBJ2-1; 7 bases agree with TRBD2. Germline CDR1 MNHEY, CDR2 SVGAGI. The CDR3 spans 11 residues. Losses at the gene ends were 4 bases for V and 12 bases for J; bases not matched to a gene: 3. CDR3 in amino acids: CASSFGGGQFF. DNA for the CDR3: TGTGCCAGCAGTTTCGGCGGGGGGCAGTTCTTC.

This clone was observed a few times. The CDR3 sequence is CASSYLSGEGNTEAFF. In DNA, the CDR3 is TGCGCCAGCAGCTACCTTAGCGGGGAAGGGAACACTGAAGCTTTCTTT. The chain links TRBV5-1 to TRBJ1-1, with D uncertain. The ends were cut back, 3 bases at V and 1 base at J, with 16 bases in the middle. Germline assignment: CDR1 SGHRS and CDR2 YFSETQ. The CDR3 spans 16 residues.

This clone was detected only once. V is TRBV7-3 and J is TRBJ2-5; a possible D gene is TRBD1 (8 bases). Germline V gene lookup returns CDR1 SGHTA and CDR2 FQGTGA. The CDR3 contains 14 residues. Trimming cost V 2 bases and J 7 bases, with 14 bases left between them. In DNA form, the CDR3 reads TGTGCCAGCAGCTTAGCGCACAGGGGGGGGACCCAGTACTTC. This encodes CASSLAHRGGTQYF.

The chain couples TRBV20-1 to TRBJ1-2; maybe TRBD1 (6 bases). V shed 3 bases and J shed 7 bases, with 18 bases lying between them. The germline gives CDR1 DFQATT, CDR2 SNEGSKA (reference sequence). The CDR3 is made up of 14 amino acids. The CDR3 nucleotides are TGCAGTGCTAGTCCTCAGGGGCTGTTGGGTGGCTACACCTTC. Amino acid sequence: CSASPQGLLGGYTF.

The chain employs TRBV2 and TRBJ1-1; D perhaps matches TRBD1 (6 bases). V gave up 7 bases and J gave up 4 bases, with 22 bases separating them. CDR3 length: 16 amino acids. Germline CDR1 and CDR2: SNHLY and FYNNEI. The CDR3 sequence is CASNTDRRSGVTEAFF. The CDR3 DNA is TGTGCCAGCAACACCGACAGGCGCAGTGGCGTCACTGAAGCTTTCTTT.

This clone appeared once. This chain links TRBV7-2 with TRBJ1-3; 8 bases map to TRBD1. The V segment lost 6 bases and the J segment 1 base; nucleotides outside the gene matches: 8. Germline loops: CDR1 SGHTA, CDR2 FQGNSA. The CDR3 length is 16 residues. CDR3 sequence reads: CASRLTGVGSGNTIYF. In DNA form, the CDR3 reads TGTGCCAGCAGATTGACAGGGGTGGGGTCTGGAAACACCATATATTTT.

DNA for the CDR3: TGTGCTAGTGGTCCCGGGACTAGCGGGAGCACAGATACGCAGTATTTT. This gives the protein CASGPGTSGSTDTQYF. V is TRBV12-5 and J is TRBJ2-3, with 12 bases lining up with TRBD2. J was trimmed by 0 bases and V by 5 bases; bases with no gene match: 3. The length of the CDR3 is 16 residues. Germline CDR1 reads LGHNT; CDR2 reads FRNRAP.

The chain links TRBV9 to TRBJ2-2, with 8 bases that match TRBD1. Trimming removed 0 bases from V and 1 base from J; junction bases left unmatched: 17. The CDR3 spans 21 residues. The V gene's germline CDR1 is SGDLS and CDR2 YYNGEE. The CDR3 loop is CASSVDSRPGGALRNTGELFF. The CDR3 nucleotides read TGTGCCAGCAGCGTAGATTCTCGCCCAGGGGGCGCATTAAGGAACACCGGGGAGCTGTTTTTT.

The CDR3 here is CASSLDFDSDGYTF. As DNA, the CDR3 is TGTGCCAGCAGCTTAGACTTCGACAGTGATGGCTACACCTTC. The V and J genes are TRBV11-3 and TRBJ1-2, with D perhaps TRBD1 (5 bases). CDR1 and CDR2 from the germline V gene are SGHNT and YENEEA. The CDR3 contains 14 residues. Trimming took 0 bases from V and 6 from J, leaving 11 bases between them. The full variable domain, with the rest looked up from reference TRBV11-3 and TRBJ1-2, is EAGVVQSPRYKIIEKKQPVAFWCNPISGHNTLYWYLQNLGQGPELLIRYENEEAVDDSQLPKDRFSAERLKGVDSTLKIQPAELGDSAVYLCASSLDFDSDGYTFGSGTRLTVV.

The chain combines TRBV10-3 with TRBJ1-2, with TRBD1 matching 8 bases. The CDR3 is 14 residues long. Germline loops: CDR1 ENHRY, CDR2 SYGVKD. V dropped 1 base and J dropped 3; count of bases not matched to a gene: 1. CDR3 bases: TGTGCCATCAGTGAGTGGGACAGGTACTATGGCTACACCTTC. It is translated as CAISEWDRYYGYTF.

CDR3 DNA: TGTGCCAGCAGCAGAGGAGGAACTAATGAAAAACTGTTTTTT. As protein: CASSRGGTNEKLFF. The chain couples TRBV7-2 to TRBJ1-4, with no clear D. Germline-derived CDR1 and CDR2 are SGHTA and FQGNSA. The CDR3 length is 14 residues. The V gene lost 5 bases and the J gene lost 1 base, with 8 bases spanning the gap.

The chain employs TRBV7-9 and TRBJ2-7, with 10 nucleotides matching TRBD2. Germline trimming cut 4 bases from V and 2 bases from J; bases unmatched to any gene: 11. Germline CDR1 and CDR2: SEHNR and FQNEAQ (reference sequence). The CDR3 extends over 17 amino acids. The CDR3 sequence is CASSSPRGLAVPYEQYF. In nucleotides, the CDR3 is TGTGCCAGCAGCTCACCCCGCGGACTAGCGGTTCCCTACGAGCAGTACTTC.

CDR3 amino acids: CAISELRGRPTGTSAGRGINEQFF. In DNA form, the CDR3 reads TGTGCCATCAGTGAGCTCCGGGGGCGGCCTACCGGGACTAGCGCCGGAAGGGGAATAAATGAGCAGTTCTTC. The chain has TRBV10-3 and TRBJ2-1, with 10 bases identical to TRBD2. V dropped 2 bases and J dropped 7; count of bases not matched to a gene: 32. There are 24 residues in the CDR3. Germline CDR1 ENHRY, CDR2 SYGVKD.

This sequence joins TRBV2 and TRBJ1-2, with no clear D. The germline V gene has CDR1 SNHLY and CDR2 FYNNEI. The CDR3 contains 13 residues. V shed 4 bases and J shed 4 bases, with 10 bases lying between them. As DNA, the CDR3 is TGTGCCAGCAGTGTTTGGGCACCCTATGGCTACACCTTC. Amino acid sequence: CASSVWAPYGYTF. Drawing the rest from reference TRBV2 and TRBJ1-2, the complete variable domain is EPEVTQTPSHQVTQMGQEVILRCVPISNHLYFYWYRQILGQKVEFLVSFYNNEISEKSEIFDDQFSVERPDGSNFTLKIRSTKLEDSAMYFCASSVWAPYGYTFGSGTRLTVV.

The chain has TRBV2 and TRBJ2-7; D not resolved. Germline V gives CDR1 SNHLY, CDR2 FYNNEI. V was pared by 6 bases and J by 6 bases, with 6 bases between. The CDR3 sequence is 10 residues long. Here the CDR3 reads CASRSSEQYV. The CDR3 DNA sequence: TGTGCCAGCAGATCTAGCGAGCAGTACGTC.